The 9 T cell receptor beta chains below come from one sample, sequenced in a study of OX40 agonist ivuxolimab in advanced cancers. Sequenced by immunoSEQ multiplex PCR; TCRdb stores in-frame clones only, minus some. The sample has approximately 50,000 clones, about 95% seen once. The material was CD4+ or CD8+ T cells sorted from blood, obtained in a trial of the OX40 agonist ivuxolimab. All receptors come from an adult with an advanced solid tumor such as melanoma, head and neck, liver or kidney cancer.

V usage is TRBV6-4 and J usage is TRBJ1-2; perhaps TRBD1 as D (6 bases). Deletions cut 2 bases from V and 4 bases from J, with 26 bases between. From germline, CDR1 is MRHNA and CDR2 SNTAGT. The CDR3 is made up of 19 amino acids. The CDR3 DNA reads TGTGCCAGCAGTGACCCCTGCCCCAGGGACATATCCCCTGGCTATGGCTACACCTTC. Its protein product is CASSDPCPRDISPGYGYTF.

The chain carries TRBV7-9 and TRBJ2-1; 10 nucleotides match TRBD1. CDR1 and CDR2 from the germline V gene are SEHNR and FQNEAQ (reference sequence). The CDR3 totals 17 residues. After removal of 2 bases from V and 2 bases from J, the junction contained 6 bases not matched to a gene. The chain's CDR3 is CASSLFGTGVTYNEQFF. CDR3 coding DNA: TGTGCCAGCAGCTTATTTGGGACAGGGGTCACCTACAATGAGCAGTTCTTC. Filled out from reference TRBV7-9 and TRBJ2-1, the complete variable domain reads DTGVSQNPRHKITKRGQNVTFRCDPISEHNRLYWYRQTLGQGPEFLTYFQNEAQLEKSRLLSDRFSAERPKGSFSTLEIQRTEQGDSAMYLCASSLFGTGVTYNEQFFGPGTRLTVL.

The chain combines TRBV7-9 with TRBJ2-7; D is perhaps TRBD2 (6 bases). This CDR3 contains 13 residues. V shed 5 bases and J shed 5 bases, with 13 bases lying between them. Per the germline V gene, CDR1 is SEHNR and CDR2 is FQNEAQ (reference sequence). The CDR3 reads CASSEPGDHEQYF. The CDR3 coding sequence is TGTGCCAGCAGCGAACCGGGGGACCACGAGCAGTACTTC.

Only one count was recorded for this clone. The CDR3 DNA sequence: TGCGCCAGCAGCCAAGTCGCTCGAGGGAACACTGAAGCTTTCTTT. Translated, it gives CASSQVARGNTEAFF. The V gene is TRBV4-3, the J gene TRBJ1-1, with unresolved D. CDR3 length: 15 amino acids. The V gene lost 1 base and the J gene lost 1 base, with 10 bases spanning the gap. Per the germline V gene, CDR1 is LGHNA and CDR2 is YSLEER.

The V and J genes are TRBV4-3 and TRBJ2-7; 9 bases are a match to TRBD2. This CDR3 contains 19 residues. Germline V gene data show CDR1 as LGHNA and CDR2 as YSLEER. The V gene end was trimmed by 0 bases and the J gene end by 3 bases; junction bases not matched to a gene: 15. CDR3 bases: TGCGCCAGCAGCCAAGAAGGGGGAGGGGCTAGCGGGGCTCTCTACGAGCAGTACTTC. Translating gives CASSQEGGGASGALYEQYF.

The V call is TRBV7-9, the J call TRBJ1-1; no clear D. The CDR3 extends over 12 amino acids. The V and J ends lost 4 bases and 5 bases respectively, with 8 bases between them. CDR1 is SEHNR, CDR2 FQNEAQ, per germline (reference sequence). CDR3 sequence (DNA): TGTGCCAGCAGCTCGAATCCAACTGAAGCTTTCTTT. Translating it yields CASSSNPTEAFF.

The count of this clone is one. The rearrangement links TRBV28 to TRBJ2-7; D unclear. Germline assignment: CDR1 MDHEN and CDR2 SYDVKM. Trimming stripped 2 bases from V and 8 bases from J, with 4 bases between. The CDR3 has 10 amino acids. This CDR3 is CASSLTKQYF. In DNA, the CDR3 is TGTGCCAGCAGTTTAACTAAGCAGTACTTC. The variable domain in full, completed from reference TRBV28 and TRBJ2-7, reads DVKVTQSSRYLVKRTGEKVFLECVQDMDHENMFWYRQDPGLGLRLIYFSYDVKMKEKGDIPEGYSVSREKKERFSLILESASTNQTSMYLCASSLTKQYFGPGTRLTVT.

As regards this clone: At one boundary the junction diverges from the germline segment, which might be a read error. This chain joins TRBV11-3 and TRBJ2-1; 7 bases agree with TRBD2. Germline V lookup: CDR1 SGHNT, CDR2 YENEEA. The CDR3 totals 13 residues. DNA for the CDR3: TGTGCCAGCAGCTTAGGTGCGGCGGGAGCAACGGTCTTC. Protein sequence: CASSLGAAGATVF.

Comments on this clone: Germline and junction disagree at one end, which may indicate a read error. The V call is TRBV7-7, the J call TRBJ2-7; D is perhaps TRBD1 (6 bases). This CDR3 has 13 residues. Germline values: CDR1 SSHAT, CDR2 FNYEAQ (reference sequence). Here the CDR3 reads CASSLARGYEQYF. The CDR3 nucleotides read TGTGCTAGCAGCTTAGCCAGGGGCTACGAGCAGTACTTC.